The next 28 T cell receptor beta chains were all read from a single sample in a study of shared clonotypes between healthy human individuals. Libraries were prepared by immunoSEQ multiplex PCR; TCRdb keeps only in-frame clonotypes and omits some of them. Of hundreds of thousands of clones in the sample, 73% were seen once. Specimen: memory CD4+ T cells sorted from blood. The subset was: CD45RA-negative fraction. The receptors here all came from a woman between 25 and 40 years old in good health.

CDR3 in amino acids: CASSAGNTYEQYF. The CDR3 DNA sequence: TGTGCCAGCTCGGCAGGGAATACATACGAGCAGTACTTC. V is TRBV18 and J is TRBJ2-7; D perhaps matches TRBD1 (5 bases). Germline CDR1 and CDR2: KGHSH and LQKENI. The CDR3 loop spans 13 amino acids. Trimming took off 6 bases at V and 4 bases at J, with 13 bases between the two ends.

This chain uses TRBV27 with TRBJ1-1; no reliable D call. CDR3 length: 13 amino acids. Trimming removed 5 bases at V and 1 base at J, with 8 bases between. Germline V gene lookup returns CDR1 MNHEY and CDR2 SMNVEV (reference sequence). In nucleotides, the CDR3 is TGTGCCAGCAGTCCCCTTAGGAACACTGAAGCTTTCTTT. Encoded protein: CASSPLRNTEAFF.

This chain links TRBV28 with TRBJ2-3; possible D gene TRBD2, 5 bases. The CDR3 covers 14 residues. Germline values: CDR1 MDHEN, CDR2 SYDVKM. Between the trimmed V and J ends, which lost 7 bases and 2 bases, there was a span of 13 bases. The DNA for the CDR3 is TGTGCCAGCACCCTGGACTTAGCCACAGATACGCAGTATTTT. Residues: CASTLDLATDTQYF.

The J gene is TRBJ1-1, the V gene TRBV28; D not certain. Germline V gives CDR1 MDHEN, CDR2 SYDVKM. The CDR3 spans 16 residues. Between the trimmed V and J ends, which lost 4 bases and 0 bases, there was a span of 15 bases. CDR3 bases: TGTGCCAGCAGTTCCGGAGGATCGAGAATGAACACTGAAGCTTTCTTT. This translates into CASSSGGSRMNTEAFF.

The rearrangement links TRBV30 to TRBJ1-1; D is perhaps TRBD1 (6 bases). V dropped 2 bases and J dropped 7 bases, with 17 bases sitting between them. The CDR3 is 14 residues long. In germline, CDR1 is GTSNPN, CDR2 SVGIG (reference sequence). The CDR3 is CAWSPRGREFEAFF. The CDR3 region has the DNA TGTGCCTGGAGTCCCAGGGGACGAGAGTTTGAAGCTTTCTTT.

The chain uses TRBV5-1 and TRBJ2-2, with D perhaps matching TRBD2 (6 bases). The CDR3 sequence is 14 residues long. From germline, CDR1 is SGHRS and CDR2 YFSETQ. V shed 1 base and J shed 6 bases, with 10 bases lying between them. The CDR3, as DNA: TGCGCCAGCAGCTTGTCGCCGGGAGCCGGGGAGCTGTTTTTT. Residues: CASSLSPGAGELFF.

In its sample, this clone was seen once. The chain is built from TRBV19 and TRBJ2-4; D gene unclear. The CDR3 loop spans 16 amino acids. Germline CDR1 LNHDA, CDR2 SQIVND (reference sequence). Trimming cost V 2 bases and J 5 bases, with 16 bases left between them. The CDR3 nucleotides are TGTGCCAGTAGTATACTTGGCGTCGAGATCCAAAACATTCAGTACTTC. This codes for CASSILGVEIQNIQYF.

At least ten counts were recorded for this clone. The chain employs TRBV10-2 and TRBJ1-2; TRBD1 matches at 8 bases. Germline trimming cut 1 base from V and 4 bases from J; bases unmatched to any gene: 2. The CDR3 runs 14 residues. Germline V gene data show CDR1 as WSHSY and CDR2 as SAAADI. CDR3 nucleotide sequence: TGCGCCAGCAGTGAGTACGGACAGGGCTATGGCTACACCTTC. It encodes CASSEYGQGYGYTF.

This clone was observed a handful of times. This sequence joins TRBV6-6 and TRBJ2-3; D is unclear. Looked up from germline, CDR1 is MNHNY and CDR2 is SVGAGI (reference sequence). The germline V and J ends were trimmed by 6 bases and 0 bases, with 16 bases remaining between them. This CDR3 region has 16 residues. The CDR3 sequence is CASSLPGGFSTDTQYF. The CDR3 DNA follows: TGTGCCAGCAGCCTTCCCGGTGGATTTAGCACAGATACGCAGTATTTT.

About this clone itself: Compared with germline, one end of the junction differs, possibly owing to a read error. The chain links TRBV2 to TRBJ2-1; no clear D. The CDR3 consists of 15 residues. Germline V gives CDR1 SNHLY, CDR2 FYNNEI. CDR3 region: CASREVGIAYNEQFF. CDR3 in DNA: TGTGCCAGCAGAGAAGTGGGAATAGCTTACAATGAGCAGTTCTTC.

CDR3 DNA: TGTGCCAGCAGCCCGAGAGGGGAGACCGGCACCGGGGAGCTGTTTTTT. Protein product: CASSPRGETGTGELFF. The chain employs TRBV7-8 and TRBJ2-2; either TRBD1 or TRBD2 may fit D (5 bases each). V was clipped by 5 bases and J by 4 bases, with 17 bases between them. The length of the CDR3 is 16 residues. The V gene's germline CDR1 is SGHVS and CDR2 FQNEAQ. The full variable domain, rest sourced from reference TRBV7-8 and TRBJ2-2, is GAGVSQSPRYKVAKRGQDVALRCDPISGHVSLFWYQQALGQGPEFLTYFQNEAQLDKSGLPSDRFFAERPEGSVSTLKIQRTQQEDSAVYLCASSPRGETGTGELFFGEGSRLTVL.

The V and J genes are TRBV19 and TRBJ1-5; D call uncertain. The CDR3 has 13 residues. Between the trimmed V and J ends, which lost 4 bases and 6 bases, there was a span of 10 bases. Germline CDR1 reads LNHDA; CDR2 reads SQIVND (reference sequence). The DNA of the CDR3 is TGTGCCAGTAGTAAGGAAAAGGGTCAGCCCCAGCATTTT. It yields the protein CASSKEKGQPQHF.

The V call is TRBV6-1, the J call TRBJ2-1; a possible D gene is TRBD1 (5 bases). The ends were cut back, 7 bases at V and 3 bases at J, with 10 bases in the middle. The germline V gene encodes CDR1 MNHNS and CDR2 SASEGT. The CDR3 spans 13 residues. Written as DNA, the CDR3 is TGTGCCAGCAAGGGGCATGGCTACAATGAGCAGTTCTTC. Translating gives CASKGHGYNEQFF.

The chain links TRBV27 to TRBJ2-3, with D unclear. With 5 bases removed from V and 1 base from J, the gap between germline ends came to 10 bases. Per the germline V gene, CDR1 is MNHEY and CDR2 is SMNVEV (reference sequence). This CDR3 has 14 amino acids. CDR3 sequence (DNA): TGTGCCAGCAGTGCAGTTCGGCGCACAGATACGCAGTATTTT. Its translation: CASSAVRRTDTQYF.

This clone was counted only a few times. The chain carries TRBV7-2 and TRBJ2-7; D may match TRBD1 or TRBD2 (5 bases each). The CDR3 sequence is 15 residues long. Germline V lookup: CDR1 SGHTA, CDR2 FQGNSA. V was trimmed by 1 base and J by 1 base, leaving 11 bases between them. The CDR3 here is CASSLDGAGSYEQYF. The CDR3 bases are TGTGCCAGCAGCTTAGACGGGGCCGGTTCCTACGAGCAGTACTTC.

The V gene is TRBV5-1, the J gene TRBJ2-1; D is possibly TRBD2 (5 bases). Germline CDR1 SGHRS, CDR2 YFSETQ. The CDR3 spans 15 residues. V was cut by 0 bases and J by 4 bases, with 11 bases left in between. CDR3 bases: TGCGCCAGCAGCTTGGCTTCACTAGTGTACAATGAGCAGTTCTTC. Translated, it gives CASSLASLVYNEQFF.

In the case of this clone: A read error is likely, as this CDR3 ends without the conserved phenylalanine or tryptophan. The DNA is left out, because the CDR3 cannot be placed on it with certainty; the CDR3 is given as TCRdb lists it. V and J are TRBV2 and TRBJ1-2. CDR1 is SNHLY and CDR2 is FYNNEI in the germline V gene. The CDR3 numbers 10 amino acids, ends counted. CDR3 loop: CASSWDQIRL.

The chain carries TRBV29-1 and TRBJ1-2, with TRBD1 matching 8 bases. Germline assignment: CDR1 SQVTM and CDR2 ANQGSEA. V lost 6 bases to trimming and J lost 2 bases; unmatched junction nucleotides: 8. This CDR3 spans 14 amino acids. DNA of the CDR3: TGCAGCGTAAGTTCCGGGACAGGCAACTATGGCTACACCTTC. It encodes CSVSSGTGNYGYTF.

The V call is TRBV5-1, the J call TRBJ1-5; D remains unclear. Germline CDR1 SGHRS, CDR2 YFSETQ. This CDR3 region has 14 residues. Trimming removed 5 bases at V and 4 bases at J, with 13 bases between. CDR3 in amino acids: CASRPGFNNQPQHF. In DNA form, the CDR3 reads TGCGCCAGCAGGCCCGGTTTCAATAATCAGCCCCAGCATTTT.

This chain connects TRBV10-2 to TRBJ1-2; maybe TRBD1 (5 bases). Germline V gives CDR1 WSHSY, CDR2 SAAADI. The V and J ends lost 6 bases and 0 bases respectively, with 17 bases between them. This CDR3 is built from 16 residues. Written as DNA, the CDR3 is TGCGCCAGCAGCGAACAGGTGGGGCGGGCTAACTATGGCTACACCTTC. Translation gives CASSEQVGRANYGYTF.

There are a few counts of this clone. The chain uses TRBV29-1 and TRBJ2-5; a possible D gene is TRBD1 (6 bases). The DNA end favors TRBJ2-7, so the J call may be wrong. This CDR3 contains 14 residues. Germline-derived CDR1 and CDR2 are SQVTM and ANQGSEA. The CDR3 sequence: CSAVDTGRNYEQYF. The CDR3 bases are TGCAGCGCAGTGGATACAGGGAGAAACTACGAGCAGTACTTC.

The chain combines TRBV4-1 with TRBJ2-7; the match to TRBD1 covers 10 bases. Per germline, CDR1 MGHRA and CDR2 YSYEKL. V lost 3 bases, J lost 6 bases, and 11 bases stayed unmatched. This CDR3 has 16 amino acids. CDR3 residues: CASSQLLRDRGVEQYF. DNA for the CDR3: TGCGCCAGCAGCCAGCTACTCCGGGACAGGGGTGTCGAGCAGTACTTC.

V and J are TRBV4-2 and TRBJ2-3; D gene uncertain. V lost 1 base and J 5 bases, leaving 13 bases between the germline ends. CDR3 size: 15 residues. The germline V gene encodes CDR1 LGHNA and CDR2 YNFKEQ. The CDR3 reads CASSQASTHQDTQYF. CDR3 DNA sequence: TGTGCCAGCAGCCAAGCTTCTACCCACCAAGATACGCAGTATTTT.

About this clone: This specimen includes other DNA sequences encoding the same CDR3. The chain joins TRBV2 to TRBJ2-2; either TRBD1 or TRBD2 may supply D (5 bases each). The CDR3 extends over 14 amino acids. Trimming stripped 9 bases from V and 0 bases from J, with 11 bases between. CDR1 is SNHLY and CDR2 is FYNNEI in the germline V gene. This CDR3 is CASSGTTNTGELFF. The CDR3 DNA follows: TGTGCCAGTTCCGGGACCACGAACACCGGGGAGCTGTTTTTT.

The chain couples TRBV4-2 to TRBJ2-2; 8 bases are shared with TRBD2. The CDR3 is 15 amino acids. V shed 2 bases, J shed 5 bases, and the junction held 4 bases outside the gene matches. Germline V gene lookup returns CDR1 LGHNA and CDR2 YNFKEQ. CDR3 in amino acids: CASSQRTSQTGELFF. The CDR3 nucleotides read TGTGCCAGCAGCCAACGGACTAGCCAAACCGGGGAGCTGTTTTTT.

The rearrangement links TRBV2 to TRBJ2-1, with 9 positions matching TRBD2. CDR3 size: 13 residues. Unmatched junction bases numbered 6, after V lost 8 bases and J lost 7 bases. Per germline, CDR1 SNHLY and CDR2 FYNNEI. CDR3 in amino acids: CASGLALLNEQFF. The CDR3 coding sequence is TGTGCCAGCGGACTAGCGTTATTGAATGAGCAGTTCTTC.

The chain joins TRBV2 to TRBJ1-2; no clear D gene. The CDR3 has 17 amino acids. CDR1 is SNHLY and CDR2 is FYNNEI in the germline V gene. V dropped 1 base and J dropped 0 bases, with 15 bases sitting between them. This CDR3 reads CASSEETRSRSNYGYTF. CDR3 bases: TGTGCCAGCAGTGAAGAGACACGGAGTAGATCTAACTATGGCTACACCTTC.

The rearrangement joins TRBV19 to TRBJ1-5; TRBD1 matches at 8 bases. CDR1 and CDR2 from the germline V gene are LNHDA and SQIVND (reference sequence). Trimming cost V 8 bases and J 1 base; bases outside gene matches: 4. The CDR3 runs to 14 residues. Here the CDR3 DNA reads TGTGCCAGTGTGCGGACAGGGAGCAATCAGCCCCAGCATTTT. It specifies CASVRTGSNQPQHF.